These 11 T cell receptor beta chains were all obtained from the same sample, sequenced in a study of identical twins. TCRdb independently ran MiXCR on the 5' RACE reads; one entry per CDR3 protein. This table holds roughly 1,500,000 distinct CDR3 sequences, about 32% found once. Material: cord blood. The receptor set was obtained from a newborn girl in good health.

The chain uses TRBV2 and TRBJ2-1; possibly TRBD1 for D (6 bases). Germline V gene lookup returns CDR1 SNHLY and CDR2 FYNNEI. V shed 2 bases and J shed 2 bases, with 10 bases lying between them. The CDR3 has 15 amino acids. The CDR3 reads CASSEIQGTYNEQFF. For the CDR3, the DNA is TGTGCCAGCAGTGAAATCCAGGGGACCTACAATGAGCAGTTCTTC.

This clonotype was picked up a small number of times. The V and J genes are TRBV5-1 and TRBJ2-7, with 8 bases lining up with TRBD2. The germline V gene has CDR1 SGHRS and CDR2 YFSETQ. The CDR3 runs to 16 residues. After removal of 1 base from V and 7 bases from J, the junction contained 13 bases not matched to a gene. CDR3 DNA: TGCGCCAGCAGCTTGCGTTCGGCGGGGGGTTACAATGAGCAGTACTTC. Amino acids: CASSLRSAGGYNEQYF.

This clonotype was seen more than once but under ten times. CDR3 sequence: CAISDPGTVNEKLFF. The DNA for the CDR3 is TGTGCCATCAGTGACCCCGGGACAGTTAATGAAAAACTGTTTTTT. The chain carries TRBV10-3 and TRBJ1-4; 7 positions agree with TRBD1. V shed 3 bases, J shed 4 bases, and the junction held 5 bases outside the gene matches. The CDR3 spans 15 residues. The germline gives CDR1 ENHRY, CDR2 SYGVKD.

The CDR3 coding sequence is TGTGCCAGCAGCCACAAGGCGGCCTACGAGCAGTACTTC. Its protein is CASSHKAAYEQYF. The V gene is TRBV3-1, the J gene TRBJ2-4; no clear D gene. With the DNA end fitting TRBJ2-7 better, the J assignment may be wrong. Germline loops: CDR1 LGHDT, CDR2 YNNKEL (reference sequence). This CDR3 spans 13 amino acids.

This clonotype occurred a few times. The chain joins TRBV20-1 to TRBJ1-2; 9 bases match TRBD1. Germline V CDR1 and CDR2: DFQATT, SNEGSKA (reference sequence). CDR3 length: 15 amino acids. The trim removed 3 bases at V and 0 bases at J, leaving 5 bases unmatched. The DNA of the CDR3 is TGCAGTGCTAGGGGACAGGGCCAAGCTAACTATGGCTACACCTTC. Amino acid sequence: CSARGQGQANYGYTF.

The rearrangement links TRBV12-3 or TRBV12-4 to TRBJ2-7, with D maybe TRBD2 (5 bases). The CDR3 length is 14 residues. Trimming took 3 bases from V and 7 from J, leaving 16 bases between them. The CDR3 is CASSLPAVYNEQYF. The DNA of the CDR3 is TGTGCCAGCAGTTTGCCAGCGGTCTACAATGAGCAGTACTTC.

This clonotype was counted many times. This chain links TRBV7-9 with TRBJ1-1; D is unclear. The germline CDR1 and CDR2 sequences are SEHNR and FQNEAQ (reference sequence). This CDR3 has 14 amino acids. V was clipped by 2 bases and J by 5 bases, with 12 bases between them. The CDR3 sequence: CASSLSGGGTEAFF. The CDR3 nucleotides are TGTGCCAGCAGCTTATCCGGTGGAGGAACTGAAGCTTTCTTT.

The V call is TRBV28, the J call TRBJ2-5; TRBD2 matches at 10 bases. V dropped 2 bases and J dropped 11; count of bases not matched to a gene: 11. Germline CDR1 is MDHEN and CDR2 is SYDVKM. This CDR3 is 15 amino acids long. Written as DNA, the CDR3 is TGTGCCAGCAGTTTACCCCTATACGGACTAGCGGAGCAGTACTTC. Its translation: CASSLPLYGLAEQYF.

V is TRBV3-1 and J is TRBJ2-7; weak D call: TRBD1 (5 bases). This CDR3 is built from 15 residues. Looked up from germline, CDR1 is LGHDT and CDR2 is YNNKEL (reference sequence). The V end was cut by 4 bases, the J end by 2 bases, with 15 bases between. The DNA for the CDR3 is TGTGCCAGCAGCCGGGTGGGCAGGGCCCCCTACGAGCAGTACTTC. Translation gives CASSRVGRAPYEQYF.

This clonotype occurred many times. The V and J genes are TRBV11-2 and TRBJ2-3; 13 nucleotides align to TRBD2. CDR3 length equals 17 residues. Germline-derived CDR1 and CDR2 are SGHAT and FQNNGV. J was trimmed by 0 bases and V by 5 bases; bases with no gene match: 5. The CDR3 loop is CASSEGTSGVSTDTQYF. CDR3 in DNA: TGTGCCAGCAGCGAGGGGACTAGCGGGGTTAGCACAGATACGCAGTATTTT.

The chain's CDR3 is CASSPLRAAGELFF. In DNA, the CDR3 is TGTGCCAGCAGCCCCCTTAGGGCCGCCGGGGAGCTGTTTTTT. The chain combines TRBV7-8 with TRBJ2-2; D not certain. CDR1 is SGHVS and CDR2 is FQNEAQ in the germline V gene. V dropped 5 bases and J dropped 6 bases, with 13 bases sitting between them. The CDR3 loop spans 14 amino acids.